Shown below are 25 T cell receptor beta chains from a single sample sequenced in a study of blood T cell repertoires in COVID-19. The repertoire was sequenced with immunoSEQ multiplex PCR; TCRdb's copy has only in-frame clones and lacks some. The data contain around 310,000 clones, about 87% of them seen just once; the ten biggest clones take up over 4.5%. The specimen sequenced was PBMCs or T cells enriched from blood (not recorded which). Receptors originate from a man aged 30 to 39 who had recovered from COVID-19.

This rearrangement joins TRBV24-1 to TRBJ1-5, with 7 bases that match TRBD1. Germline V gene lookup returns CDR1 KGHDR and CDR2 SFDVKD. The CDR3 is 15 residues long. The junction had 18 bases not matched to a gene; V was cut back by 12 bases and J by 8 bases. The DNA for the CDR3 is TGTGCCCCTGCCCCCACAGGGGTACGGTCGGAGCCCCAGCATTTT. Its protein product is CAPAPTGVRSEPQHF.

The chain employs TRBV5-1 and TRBJ2-7; 7 positions agree with TRBD1. J was trimmed by 4 bases and V by 4 bases; bases with no gene match: 5. Germline CDR1 and CDR2: SGHRS and YFSETQ. This CDR3 is 13 amino acids long. CDR3 coding DNA: TGCGCCAGCAGCGTCGGGACAGATTACGAGCAGTACTTC. It codes for CASSVGTDYEQYF. The whole variable domain, remainder taken from reference TRBV5-1 and TRBJ2-7, is KAGVTQTPRYLIKTRGQQVTLSCSPISGHRSVSWYQQTPGQGLQFLFEYFSETQRNKGNFPGRFSGRQFSNSRSEMNVSTLELGDSALYLCASSVGTDYEQYFGPGTRLTVT.

The chain couples TRBV11-2 to TRBJ2-2, with D possibly being TRBD2 (6 bases). V was trimmed by 1 base and J by 7 bases, leaving 13 bases between them. The CDR3 length is 15 residues. Per germline, CDR1 SGHAT and CDR2 FQNNGV. The CDR3 sequence: CASSLVSRGGGELFF. The DNA for the CDR3 is TGTGCCAGCAGCTTAGTTAGCCGGGGAGGCGGGGAGCTGTTTTTT.

The rearrangement joins TRBV9 to TRBJ2-7, with D possibly matching TRBD1 (6 bases). Trimming removed 4 bases at V and 5 bases at J, with 13 bases between. This CDR3 contains 13 residues. The germline CDR1 and CDR2 sequences are SGDLS and YYNGEE. The CDR3 DNA reads as TGTGCCAGCAGCCTAAGACCAGGGGACGAGCAGTACTTC. This gives the protein CASSLRPGDEQYF.

V is TRBV29-1 and J is TRBJ1-1, with TRBD1 as a possible D gene (6 bases). CDR1 SQVTM and CDR2 ANQGSEA come from the germline V gene. This CDR3 spans 13 amino acids. With 4 bases removed from V and 5 bases from J, the gap between germline ends came to 14 bases. CDR3 nucleotides: TGCAGCGTTGCTACCCACAGGGATACTGAAGCTTTCTTT. This sequence encodes CSVATHRDTEAFF. Full variable domain (missing parts from reference TRBV29-1 and TRBJ1-1): SAVISQKPSRDICQRGTSLTIQCQVDSQVTMMFWYRQQPGQSLTLIATANQGSEATYESGFVIDKFPISRPNLTFSTLTVSNMSPEDSSIYLCSVATHRDTEAFFGQGTRLTVV.

This chain links TRBV28 with TRBJ2-7; the match to TRBD2 covers 7 bases. The V gene's germline CDR1 is MDHEN and CDR2 SYDVKM. Germline trimming cut 3 bases from V and 0 bases from J; bases unmatched to any gene: 11. This CDR3 has 17 residues. The CDR3 is CASSFWAGAGSSYEQYF. CDR3 nucleotides: TGTGCCAGCAGTTTCTGGGCGGGAGCGGGGAGCTCCTACGAGCAGTACTTC.

The chain links TRBV7-9 to TRBJ2-4; possible D gene TRBD1, 6 bases. CDR3 length equals 15 residues. With 1 base removed from V and 8 bases from J, the gap between germline ends came to 15 bases. The germline V gene has CDR1 SEHNR and CDR2 FQNEAQ (reference sequence). In DNA, the CDR3 is TGTGCCAGCAGCTTAGTTAAGGCAGGGGCGGACATTCAGTACTTC. It is translated as CASSLVKAGADIQYF.

The chain links TRBV30 to TRBJ1-6; no firm D call. There are 16 residues in the CDR3. V shed 3 bases and J shed 5 bases, with 17 bases lying between them. Germline V CDR1 and CDR2: GTSNPN, SVGIG (reference sequence). Here the CDR3 DNA reads TGTGCCTGGAGGGCCCCTCCCGGAGTGGATAATTCACCCCTCCACTTT. Translation gives CAWRAPPGVDNSPLHF.

This chain joins TRBV9 and TRBJ2-5; 7 bases line up with TRBD2. CDR3 size: 16 residues. Germline loops: CDR1 SGDLS, CDR2 YYNGEE. After removal of 1 base from V and 5 bases from J, the junction contained 11 bases not matched to a gene. CDR3 sequence (DNA): TGTGCCAGCAGCGTATGGGGGGGGACTCCCGGGGAGACCCAGTACTTC. It encodes CASSVWGGTPGETQYF.

This rearrangement joins TRBV28 to TRBJ2-2, with D perhaps matching TRBD1 (6 bases). Per the germline V gene, CDR1 is MDHEN and CDR2 is SYDVKM. CDR3 length equals 13 residues. The ends were cut back, 9 bases at V and 1 base at J, with 9 bases in the middle. The CDR3 nucleotides read TGTGCCAGTTTGGGACAGAACACCGGGGAGCTGTTTTTT. Its protein product is CASLGQNTGELFF.

The rearrangement uses TRBV7-9 and TRBJ2-2, with 7 bases fitting TRBD2. V was clipped by 6 bases and J by 6 bases; unmatched bases: 7. The germline CDR1 and CDR2 sequences are SEHNR and FQNEAQ (reference sequence). This CDR3 is 14 amino acids long. As DNA, the CDR3 is TGTGCCAGCAGTCAGACTAGCAGGCCCGGGGAGCTGTTTTTT. Its translation is CASSQTSRPGELFF.

The chain couples TRBV7-2 to TRBJ2-7; 7 bases match TRBD1. V gave up 5 bases and J gave up 2 bases; unmatched junction bases: 9. This CDR3 region has 15 residues. Germline CDR1 is SGHTA and CDR2 is FQGNSA. CDR3 sequence (DNA): TGTGCCAGCAGCCTCAGGGACAGTCGGGCCTACGAGCAGTACTTC. Its protein is CASSLRDSRAYEQYF. The variable domain in full, with the rest retrieved from reference TRBV7-2 and TRBJ2-7, is GAGVSQSPSNKVTEKGKDVELRCDPISGHTALYWYRQSLGQGLEFLIYFQGNSAPDKSGLPSDRFSAERTGGSVSTLTIQRTQQEDSAVYLCASSLRDSRAYEQYFGPGTRLTVT.

The chain carries TRBV3-1 (or the pseudogene TRBV3-2) and TRBJ1-1, with D perhaps matching TRBD1 (6 bases). Between the trimmed V and J ends, which lost 1 base and 10 bases, there was a span of 10 bases. Germline V gives CDR1 LGHDT, CDR2 YNNKEL (reference sequence). The CDR3 covers 12 residues. The CDR3 DNA follows: TGTGCCAGCAGCCAAGGGGGGCGCCTAGCTTTCTTT. It yields the protein CASSQGGRLAFF.

The CDR3 DNA reads as TGTGCCAGTAGTATCGTTGGTGTGAGGGAAAAACTGTTTTTT. This encodes CASSIVGVREKLFF. The chain recombines TRBV19 with TRBJ1-4, with unresolved D. The CDR3 totals 14 residues. Germline loops: CDR1 LNHDA, CDR2 SQIVND (reference sequence). Trimming removed 3 bases at V and 8 bases at J, with 13 bases between.

This rearrangement joins TRBV21-1 to TRBJ1-3. TRBV21-1 corresponds to a pseudogene. This CDR3 is 13 amino acids long. The CDR3 loop reads CASSKAGPDTIYF. CDR3 in DNA: TGTGCCAGCAGCAAAGCCGGTCCGGACACCATATATTTT.

In DNA form, the CDR3 reads TGTGCCACCAGTGATGACAGGGGGTCCTCTGGGGCCAACGTCCTGACTTTC. Translating it yields CATSDDRGSSGANVLTF. The chain combines TRBV24-1 with TRBJ2-6; 9 positions match TRBD1. V gave up 3 bases and J gave up 0 bases; unmatched junction bases: 2. The CDR3 extends over 17 amino acids. Germline-derived CDR1 and CDR2 are KGHDR and SFDVKD.

A few counts support this clone. This sequence joins TRBV5-8 and TRBJ1-3, with D perhaps TRBD1 (6 bases). Germline V CDR1 and CDR2: SGHTS, YDEGEE. Trimming removed 4 bases from V and 0 bases from J, with 14 bases in between. This CDR3 contains 16 residues. The CDR3 region has the DNA TGTGCCAGCAGCGTCGGACAGTTCCCCTCTGGAAACACCATATATTTT. Translation gives CASSVGQFPSGNTIYF.

V usage is TRBV24-1 and J usage is TRBJ2-1; 9 bases are shared with TRBD1. V dropped 3 bases and J dropped 0; count of bases not matched to a gene: 2. CDR1 is KGHDR and CDR2 is SFDVKD in the germline V gene. The CDR3 is 16 amino acids. The CDR3 here is CATSDRQGGSYNEQFF. CDR3 coding DNA: TGTGCCACCAGTGATCGACAGGGGGGCTCCTACAATGAGCAGTTCTTC.

In its sample, this clone was seen once. The chain carries TRBV3-1 (or the pseudogene TRBV3-2) and TRBJ2-7, with D maybe TRBD1 (6 bases). Germline V gene lookup returns CDR1 LGHDT and CDR2 YNNKEL (reference sequence). The ends were cut back, 1 base at V and 4 bases at J, with 29 bases in the middle. The CDR3 contains 20 residues. The CDR3 bases are TGTGCCAGCAGCCAAGGCAGGGGTAAAATCGCCCAAAGGATAGTGTACGAGCAGTACTTC. It is translated as CASSQGRGKIAQRIVYEQYF.

The V gene is TRBV24-1, the J gene TRBJ2-1, with 11 positions matching TRBD1. CDR1 is KGHDR, CDR2 SFDVKD, per germline. This CDR3 has 18 amino acids. With V trimmed by 2 bases and J by 7 bases, 12 bases remained unmatched. The CDR3 here is CATSDSVPGQGGLNEQFF. Here the CDR3 DNA reads TGTGCCACCAGTGATTCAGTACCGGGACAGGGGGGCTTGAATGAGCAGTTCTTC.

The gene calls are TRBV6-5 and TRBJ2-7; TRBD1 agrees at 9 bases. The CDR3 spans 14 residues. V was pared by 6 bases and J by 4 bases, with 7 bases of the junction left unmatched. CDR1 and CDR2 from the germline V gene are MNHEY and SVGAGI. The CDR3 DNA follows: TGTGCCAGCAGATTCCGGGACAGGGATTACGAGCAGTACTTC. Residues: CASRFRDRDYEQYF.

The chain carries TRBV12-1 and TRBJ1-6. TRBV12-1 is listed as a pseudogene. CDR3 length equals 16 residues. This CDR3 reads CASSLERGESSSPLHF. CDR3 coding DNA: TGTGCCAGCAGCTTGGAACGGGGAGAAAGTAGTTCACCCCTCCACTTT.

In its sample, this clone was seen once. The V and J genes are TRBV29-1 and TRBJ2-1; no reliable D call. Germline CDR1 reads SQVTM; CDR2 reads ANQGSEA. This CDR3 contains 8 residues. V lost 4 bases and J 15 bases, leaving 7 bases between the germline ends. In DNA form, the CDR3 reads TGCAGCGTTGTCGGTTCGTTCTTC. This translates into CSVVGSFF.

The chain has TRBV19 and TRBJ1-2; 7 bases agree with TRBD1. This CDR3 is built from 17 residues. Germline V gene data show CDR1 as LNHDA and CDR2 as SQIVND (reference sequence). Germline trimming cut 5 bases from V and 1 base from J; bases unmatched to any gene: 13. CDR3 DNA: TGTGCCAGTAGTCGGGGCAGGGGGATGTACCTTAACTATGGCTACACCTTC. This translates into CASSRGRGMYLNYGYTF.

The rearrangement links TRBV5-1 to TRBJ2-7, with TRBD2 identical over 10 bases. The J segment lost 1 base and the V segment lost 4 bases, leaving 8 bases of the junction unmatched. Germline assignment: CDR1 SGHRS and CDR2 YFSETQ. The CDR3 runs to 16 residues. The CDR3 reads CASSPIAGGSSYEQYF. In DNA form, the CDR3 reads TGCGCCAGCAGCCCCATAGCGGGGGGCTCTTCCTACGAGCAGTACTTC. Full variable domain (outside the CDR3, taken from reference TRBV5-1 and TRBJ2-7): KAGVTQTPRYLIKTRGQQVTLSCSPISGHRSVSWYQQTPGQGLQFLFEYFSETQRNKGNFPGRFSGRQFSNSRSEMNVSTLELGDSALYLCASSPIAGGSSYEQYFGPGTRLTVT.